A selection of T cell receptor beta chains follows, all from one sample in a study of blood T cells in healthy people across ages. A single record per CDR3 protein comes from TCRdb applying MiXCR to the 5' RACE reads. Altogether some 800,000 distinct CDR3 sequences are present, roughly 25% being singletons, with the ten largest covering approximately 4%. This same sample was also part of a study on T cells of mothers and their children.

The sequencing input was blood. Receptors were obtained from a boy younger than 18 in good health. CDR3s include the opening cysteine and the closing phenylalanine or tryptophan. The D gene is left open where the match is weak. Expanded clones get a size class; other rows say once, few or many, or leave the size out.

J	size	V	D	length	DNA	CDR3
TRBJ1-6	few	TRBV11-2	-	15	TGTGCCAGCAGCTTAGATGGTTCCTTTAATTCACCCCTCCACTTT	CASSLDGSFNSPLHF
TRBJ2-2	-	TRBV11-2	-	16	TGTGCCAGCAGCCCCCATCTATCCCAGAACACCGGGGAGCTGTTTTTT	CASSPHLSQNTGELFF
TRBJ2-1	-	TRBV7-2	-	13	TGTGCCAGCAGCCGACATATCGACAATGAGCAGTTCTTC	CASSRHIDNEQFF
TRBJ1-1	-	TRBV10-3	-	18	TGTGCCATCAGTGACCCCCACGGAGGAATCGGGTCGAACACTGAAGCTTTCTTT	CAISDPHGGIGSNTEAFF
TRBJ2-5	few	TRBV28	-	15	TGTGCCAGCAGTATGTCAGCGGGTGGAGGAGAGACCCAGTACTTC	CASSMSAGGGETQYF
TRBJ1-4	once	TRBV20-1	-	13	TGCAAAGTCCAACGCACAACTAATGAAAAACTGTTTTTT	CKVQRTTNEKLFF
TRBJ2-3	-	TRBV9	-	16	TGTGCCAGCAGCGTAGGTGGAGGGTACCCCACAGATGCGCAGTATTTT	CASSVGGGYPTDAQYF
TRBJ2-1	few	TRBV29-1	-	18	TGCAGCGTTGAGGACGAGCAGGCCGCGGTACCCATACACAATGAGCAGTTCTTC	CSVEDEQAAVPIHNEQFF
TRBJ2-5	-	TRBV29-1	TRBD2	15	TGCAGCGTTGCCGGGACTAGCGGGATAGTGGAGACCCAGTACTTC	CSVAGTSGIVETQYF
TRBJ2-2	few	TRBV7-2	TRBD1	15	TGTGCCAGCAGCTTTAGACAGGGACGGACCGGGGAGCTGTTTTTT	CASSFRQGRTGELFF
TRBJ2-3	-	TRBV7-9	TRBD1	16	TGTGCCAGCAGCACCACAGGGGGACCTAGCACAGATACGCAGTATTTT	CASSTTGGPSTDTQYF
TRBJ2-3	-	TRBV7-2	TRBD2	16	TGTGCCAGCAGCTTAGCATCTAGCGGGAGGGCAGATACGCAGTATTTT	CASSLASSGRADTQYF
TRBJ1-1	-	TRBV30	-	14	TGTGCCTGGAGTCCTGACTTACTGAACACTGAAGCTTTCTTT	CAWSPDLLNTEAFF
TRBJ2-7	few	TRBV28	-	19	TGTGCCACAACCCCGCTTTACCCCACTGGAGCACACAGCTACTCCGAGCAGTACTTC	CATTPLYPTGAHSYSEQYF
TRBJ2-3	few	TRBV27	-	12	TGTGCCAGCAGTCCCTCCACAGATACGCGGTATTTT	CASSPSTDTRYF
TRBJ2-2	once	TRBV7-8	-	20	TGTGCCAGCAGCTTAGAGTACTTGGGGCAGGGGGACTCGAACACCGGGGAGCTGTTTTTT	CASSLEYLGQGDSNTGELFF
TRBJ2-5	-	TRBV27	TRBD2	16	TGTGCCAGCAGCCCTTTACTAGCGGGGGCCCGAGAGACCCAGTACTTC	CASSPLLAGARETQYF
TRBJ2-2	few	TRBV27	-	12	TGTGCCAGCAGTTTAGGGATCGGGGAGCTGTTTTTT	CASSLGIGELFF
TRBJ1-5	-	TRBV28	-	16	TGTGCCAGCAGTTTTCTGACGGGTAATAGCAATCAGCCCCAGCATTTT	CASSFLTGNSNQPQHF
TRBJ1-1	many	TRBV11-2	-	13	TGTGCCAGCAGCTTTGCAGGGAACACTGAAGCTTTCTTT	CASSFAGNTEAFF
TRBJ2-2	-	TRBV7-2	-	15	TGTGCCAGCGGCGATCGGGCGGGCGTCACCGGGGAGCTGTTTTTT	CASGDRAGVTGELFF
TRBJ2-5	many	TRBV25-1	-	11	TGTGCCAGCAGTGACTTGGAGACCCAGTACTTC	CASSDLETQYF
TRBJ2-1	-	TRBV11-2	-	16	TGTGCCAGCAGCTCTGGGAAGGGGCGCTCCTACAATGAGCAGTTCTTC	CASSSGKGRSYNEQFF
TRBJ2-1	few	TRBV11-3	-	15	TGTGCCAGCAGCTTAGAGGGAGGCCGGTACAATGAGCAGTTCTTC	CASSLEGGRYNEQFF
TRBJ2-7	-	TRBV20-1	-	15	TGCAGTGCTAGAGGGATGGGGGACCCCCTGTACGAGCAGTACTTC	CSARGMGDPLYEQYF
TRBJ2-1	-	TRBV20-1	-	15	TGCAGTGCGTCCCCGAGGCAGTCAAAGTACAATGAGCAGTTCTTC	CSASPRQSKYNEQFF
TRBJ2-6	few	TRBV5-1	-	17	TGCGCCAGCAGCTTGGAACCCGGACGGGCTGGGGCCAACGTCCTGACTTTC	CASSLEPGRAGANVLTF
TRBJ2-1	few	TRBV14	TRBD1	19	TGTGCCAGCAGCCAACCGGGACAGGGATCGACACCCCTGGGCAATGAGCAGTTCTTC	CASSQPGQGSTPLGNEQFF
TRBJ2-3	once	TRBV12-3/TRBV12-4	-	18	TGTGCCAGCAGTTTAGTTGCGGGACACCAGATTACCACAGATACGCAGTATTTT	CASSLVAGHQITTDTQYF
TRBJ1-6	-	TRBV6-2/TRBV6-3	-	14	TGTGCCAGCAGTCCCCGGGACTACGATTCACCCCTCCACTTT	CASSPRDYDSPLHF
TRBJ1-6	few	TRBV29-1	TRBD1	14	TGCAGCGTGCGCGGACAGGGTAGGAATTCACCCCTCCACTTT	CSVRGQGRNSPLHF
TRBJ2-7	-	TRBV25-1	-	11	TGTGCCAGCGTTGAGGGCTACGAGCAGTACTTC	CASVEGYEQYF
TRBJ2-1	few	TRBV6-2/TRBV6-3	-	14	TGTGCCAGCAGTTACTCTCCGGGATACAATGAGCAGTTCTTC	CASSYSPGYNEQFF
TRBJ2-1	-	TRBV14	-	12	TGTGCCAGCAGCTGGACCGGGAGTGAGCAGTTCTTC	CASSWTGSEQFF
TRBJ1-5	-	TRBV28	TRBD1	15	TGTGCCAGCAGTTTATGGCAGGGGGGAGGTCAGCCCCAGCATTTT	CASSLWQGGGQPQHF
TRBJ2-3	-	TRBV2	-	11	TGTGCCAGCACGATAGTGGATACGCAGTATTTT	CASTIVDTQYF
TRBJ1-4	-	TRBV9	-	14	TGTGCCAGCAGCGTTGGGCGGACTAATGAAAAACTGTTTTTT	CASSVGRTNEKLFF
TRBJ1-2	-	TRBV14	-	14	TGTGCCAGCAGCCTCCCGGCGGACCTATTTGGCTACACCTTC	CASSLPADLFGYTF
TRBJ2-1	-	TRBV6-2/TRBV6-3	TRBD2	16	TGTGCCAGCAGTTACGGGGGACTAGACTCCAACAATGAGCAGTTCTTC	CASSYGGLDSNNEQFF
TRBJ2-6	few	TRBV3-1	-	15	TGTGCCAGCAGCCAAGAGGGGTCTAAGGCCAACGTCCTGACTTTC	CASSQEGSKANVLTF
TRBJ2-7	-	TRBV7-2	-	15	TGTGCCAGCAGCTTAGAACCCTCCGGGAGTTACGAGCAGTACTTC	CASSLEPSGSYEQYF
TRBJ2-7	-	TRBV24-1	TRBD2	15	TGTGCCACCAGTGTACTAGCGGGAGAAACCTACGAGCAGTACTTC	CATSVLAGETYEQYF
TRBJ1-1	few	TRBV4-3	-	16	TGCGCCAGCAGCCAAGATCAGGGTTACATGAACACTGAAGCTTTCTTT	CASSQDQGYMNTEAFF
TRBJ1-4	few	TRBV12-3/TRBV12-4	-	15	TGTGCCAGCAGTTTAGTGGCCTCAGTTCGAACAAAACTGTTTTTT	CASSLVASVRTKLFF
TRBJ1-4	few	TRBV20-1	-	13	TGCAGTGGCAGGGCTTGGAGGGGAGAAAAACTGTTTTTT	CSGRAWRGEKLFF
TRBJ1-1	-	TRBV29-1	TRBD1	14	TGCAGCGTGCACCTCGGACAGGGTGGCACTGAAGCTTTCTTT	CSVHLGQGGTEAFF
TRBJ2-7	-	TRBV4-3	-	17	TGCGCCAGCAGCCAAGATCAGGGGGGGGAAATCCCCTACGAGCAGTACTTC	CASSQDQGGEIPYEQYF
TRBJ1-2	-	TRBV9	-	14	TGTGCCAGCAGCGTATGGGGGGGAAACTATGGCTACACCTTC	CASSVWGGNYGYTF
TRBJ2-1	few	TRBV19	-	15	TGTGCCAGTAGTATAGTCTTCGGGACATACAATGAGCAGTTCTTC	CASSIVFGTYNEQFF
TRBJ2-7	few	TRBV7-2	TRBD1	15	TGTGCCAGCAGCTTAGCGGGACAGGGGAGCGACGAGCAGTACTTC	CASSLAGQGSDEQYF
TRBJ2-2	few	TRBV2	-	14	TGTGCCAGCAGTGGACAGTCGAACACCGGGGAGCTGTTTTTT	CASSGQSNTGELFF
TRBJ2-7	-	TRBV4-1	TRBD2	16	TGCGCCAGCAGCCAAGACCGGACTAGCTCGGCGTGCGAGCAGTACTTC	CASSQDRTSSACEQYF
TRBJ2-7	few	TRBV10-3	TRBD2	14	TGTGCCATCGGGGGGACTAGCGGGAGTACCGAGCAGTACTTC	CAIGGTSGSTEQYF
TRBJ2-7	few	TRBV9	-	13	TGTGCCAGCAGCGTTGGAGGGGGCTACAAGCAGTACTTC	CASSVGGGYKQYF
TRBJ1-2	few	TRBV27	TRBD1	15	TGTGCCAGCATTTTAACCGGGACAGCTAACTATGGCTACACCTTC	CASILTGTANYGYTF
TRBJ2-5	-	TRBV6-1	-	12	TGTGCCAGCAGTGAACACGGAGAGACCCAGTACTTC	CASSEHGETQYF
TRBJ2-2	few	TRBV7-3	-	14	TGTGCCAGCAGCTTAACGCCGACCACCGGGGAGCTGTTTTTT	CASSLTPTTGELFF
TRBJ2-7	few	TRBV28	-	14	TGTGCCAGCAAGAGGTTGGACAGCCGATACGAGCAGTACTTC	CASKRLDSRYEQYF
TRBJ1-1	-	TRBV29-1	TRBD1	13	TGCAGCGGTATTACAGGGGGGAACACTGAAGCTTTCTTT	CSGITGGNTEAFF
TRBJ2-3	-	TRBV29-1	-	13	TGCAGCGCTGTGACAGCAAGCACAGATACGCAGTATTTT	CSAVTASTDTQYF